This TCR beta chain originates from a study of immune heterogeneity within non-small cell lung tumors. As for the study in general: The tumors comprised several squamous cell carcinomas, around ten non-squamous carcinomas and 1 not otherwise specified.

Genomic DNA from bulk tumor acted as the template, and 600 ng was loaded per sample. Several biopsies were spaced far apart within each primary tumor and obtained as surgery took place. Newly diagnosed with untreated non-small cell lung cancer, the patients underwent curative surgery. General study findings and limits: Local tumor mutational burden and local T-cell repertoire clonality showed a moderate significant correlation, R roughly 0.35. Tumor sites within a patient were found to share identical dominant CDR3 beta clonotypes, and site-unique high-frequency clones were also present.

The CDR3 sequence is 13 residues long. V gave up 1 base and J gave up 5 bases, with 8 bases separating them. CDR1 LNHNV and CDR2 YYDKDF come from the germline V gene (reference sequence). Turning to this clonotype: Its antigen is as yet unknown.

A first 10-cycle multiplex round used 32 V-gene and 13 J-gene primers on TCR beta CDR3. TCRdb used MiXCR to reprocess the multiplex PCR reads, holding one entry per CDR3 protein. The repertoire has more than 3,500 distinct CDR3 sequences, about 22% of them found once; the top ten carry about 8.3%. This chain uses TRBV15 with TRBJ2-5; D call uncertain. Input material: lung tumor tissue. The receptor was derived from a man between 70 and 80 years old with non-small cell lung cancer. DNA for the CDR3: TGTGCCACCAGCAGAGTGGGTGGGGAGACCCAGTACTTC. Translation: CATSRVGGETQYF.